Presented here are 2 T cell receptor beta chains from one specimen sequenced in a study of cytomegalovirus exposure and HLA in healthy donors. Vbeta (60) and Jbeta (13) primers were used in the PCR. Here immunoSEQ multiplex PCR was the method, and the copy in TCRdb shows in-frame clones only, minus some. The listing records 100,000 to 150,000 clones. The specimen was PBMCs. The receptors derive from a woman aged 40 to 50 in good health and CMV-seropositive.

The rearrangement links TRBV4-3 to TRBJ2-7, with 11 positions matching TRBD2. The V segment lost 0 bases and the J segment 4 bases; nucleotides outside the gene matches: 2. Germline V gene lookup returns CDR1 LGHNA and CDR2 YSLEER. The CDR3 covers 15 residues. CDR3 in amino acids: CASSQDTSGSYEQYF. The CDR3 nucleotides read TGCGCCAGCAGCCAAGATACTAGCGGGAGTTACGAGCAGTACTTC.

Regarding this clone: A read error may account for a junction end that differs from germline. The identical CDR3 is also encoded by other nucleotide sequences in the sample. This chain links TRBV4-3 with TRBJ2-1, with D possibly matching TRBD2 (6 bases). The germline CDR1 and CDR2 sequences are LGHNA and YSLEER. This CDR3 has 17 amino acids. Here the CDR3 reads CASSQETSLSSYNEQFF. The CDR3, as DNA: TGCGCCAGCAGCCAAGAAACTAGCCTTAGCTCCTACAACGAGCAGTTCTTC.